This paragraph covers one T cell receptor (beta chain) sequence. TCRdb's table, derived via immunoSEQ multiplex PCR, lists solely in-frame clones and lacks some. This sample yields a few thousand clones, of which more than 75% are seen a single time; around 31% belongs to the top ten. The CDR3 is 13 residues long. The V segment lost 5 bases and the J segment 5 bases; nucleotides outside the gene matches: 5. Germline CDR1 and CDR2: SGHRS and YFSETQ. The data were obtained in a study of blood T cell dynamics during melanoma immunotherapy. Time point described: pre-treatment baseline. The TCR was taken from a human donor with melanoma. Sequencing was performed on blood, taken from a patient treated with checkpoint blockade. The chain recombines TRBV5-1 with TRBJ2-7, with 9 bases lining up with TRBD1. The CDR3 DNA reads TGCGCCAGCAGAACGACAGGGGGGGACGAGCAGTACTTC. This translates into CASRTTGGDEQYF.